Reported below is one T cell receptor (beta chain). The sample is drawn from a study of cytomegalovirus exposure and HLA in healthy donors. Data came from immunoSEQ multiplex PCR; TCRdb stores just in-frame clones and leaves some out. The table lists about 240,000 clones, more than 75% of them singletons, with 0.95% to 1.5% in the top ten. The origin of this receptor is a woman in her twenties or thirties in good health and CMV-seropositive. Sequencing input: PBMCs.

CDR3 DNA sequence: TGTGCCAGCAGTCCCTGGGACAGACTTTACGAGCAGTACTTC. Residues: CASSPWDRLYEQYF. The chain is built from TRBV27 and TRBJ2-7; 7 bases match TRBD1. Germline-derived CDR1 and CDR2 are MNHEY and SMNVEV (reference sequence). The CDR3 spans 14 residues. V was pared by 5 bases and J by 4 bases, with 8 bases of the junction left unmatched.